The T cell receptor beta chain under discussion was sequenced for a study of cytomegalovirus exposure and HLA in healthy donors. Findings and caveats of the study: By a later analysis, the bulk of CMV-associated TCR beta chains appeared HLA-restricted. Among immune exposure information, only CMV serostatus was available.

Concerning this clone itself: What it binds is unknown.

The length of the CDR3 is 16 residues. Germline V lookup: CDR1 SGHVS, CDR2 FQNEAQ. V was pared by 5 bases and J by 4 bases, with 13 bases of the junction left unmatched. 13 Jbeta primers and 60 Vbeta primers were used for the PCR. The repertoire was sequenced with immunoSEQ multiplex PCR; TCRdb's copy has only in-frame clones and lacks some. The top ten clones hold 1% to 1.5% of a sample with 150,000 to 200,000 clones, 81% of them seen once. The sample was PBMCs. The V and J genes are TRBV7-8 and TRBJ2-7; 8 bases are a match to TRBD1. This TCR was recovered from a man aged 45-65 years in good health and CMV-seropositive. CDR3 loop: CASSPGRAGGSYEQYF. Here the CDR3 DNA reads TGTGCCAGCAGCCCAGGACGGGCAGGGGGCTCATACGAGCAGTACTTC.